One sample yielded the 16 T cell receptor beta chains listed below, sequenced in a study of blood T cell repertoires in COVID-19. The data were produced by immunoSEQ multiplex PCR, yet TCRdb's version contains in-frame clones alone and is incomplete. The table records 200,000 to 250,000 clones, 86% of them present only once. What was sequenced was PBMCs or T cells enriched from blood (not recorded which). These receptor sequences come from a woman in her forties with acute COVID-19.

This rearrangement joins TRBV6-5 to TRBJ1-2, with 9 bases fitting TRBD1. The ends lost 2 bases at V and 2 bases at J; junction bases unmatched: 6. The germline CDR1 and CDR2 sequences are MNHEY and SVGAGI. This CDR3 has 16 amino acids. This chain's CDR3 is CASSYTGQGVNYGYTF. DNA of the CDR3: TGTGCCAGCAGTTACACGGGACAGGGAGTCAACTATGGCTACACCTTC.

CDR3: CASSVGNRNTEAFF. CDR3 in DNA: TGTGCCAGCAGCGTAGGCAACAGAAACACTGAAGCTTTCTTT. The chain couples TRBV9 to TRBJ1-1; no clear D gene. The CDR3 has 14 residues. The germline V gene has CDR1 SGDLS and CDR2 YYNGEE. The V end was cut by 0 bases, the J end by 2 bases, with 8 bases between.

This chain links TRBV12-5 with TRBJ2-5; 8 bases agree with TRBD2. There are 13 residues in the CDR3. CDR1 LGHNT and CDR2 FRNRAP come from the germline V gene. V dropped 7 bases and J dropped 5; count of bases not matched to a gene: 6. CDR3 sequence (DNA): TGTGCTAGTGCCCCGGGGGGGACGGAGACCCAGTACTTC. It translates to CASAPGGTETQYF. Combining the CDR3 with reference TRBV12-5 and TRBJ2-5 gives the whole variable domain DARVTQTPRHKVTEMGQEVTMRCQPILGHNTVFWYRQTMMQGLELLAYFRNRAPLDDSGMPKDRFSAEMPDATLATLKIQPSEPRDSAVYFCASAPGGTETQYFGPGTRLLVL.

Points on this clone: Other DNA sequences in the same sample also yield this CDR3. V and J are TRBV6-5 and TRBJ1-2, with 12 nucleotides matching TRBD1. The CDR3 has 15 amino acids. Germline-derived CDR1 and CDR2 are MNHEY and SVGAGI. J was trimmed by 3 bases and V by 5 bases; bases with no gene match: 4. The CDR3 here is CASSPGTGGDYGYTF. For the CDR3, the DNA is TGTGCCAGCAGTCCCGGGACAGGGGGCGACTATGGCTACACCTTC.

This rearrangement joins TRBV18 to TRBJ2-7; D not certain. Germline V lookup: CDR1 KGHSH, CDR2 LQKENI. V dropped 3 bases and J dropped 2 bases, with 8 bases sitting between them. The CDR3 totals 13 residues. DNA for the CDR3: TGTGCCAGCTCACCTTCAGTCACCTACGAGCAGTACTTC. Residues: CASSPSVTYEQYF.

The V and J genes are TRBV18 and TRBJ1-2, with D perhaps matching TRBD1 (6 bases). Germline lookup yields CDR1 KGHSH and CDR2 LQKENI. Trimming removed 6 bases at V and 3 bases at J, with 17 bases between. The CDR3 has 15 residues. CDR3 coding DNA: TGTGCCAGCTCCCCGGACGGGGGGGCCTACTATGGCTACACCTTC. Protein product: CASSPDGGAYYGYTF.

The chain couples TRBV10-3 to TRBJ2-7; D ambiguous. The V end was cut by 2 bases, the J end by 3 bases, with 14 bases between. Germline CDR1 is ENHRY and CDR2 is SYGVKD. The CDR3 spans 15 residues. CDR3 nucleotides: TGTGCCATCAGTGAGGACCTGGGCAAGTACTACGAGCAGTACTTC. Its translation: CAISEDLGKYYEQYF.

The chain uses TRBV12-3 or TRBV12-4 and TRBJ1-1, with D unclear. The CDR3 runs to 11 residues. Deletions cut 2 bases from V and 11 bases from J, with 9 bases between. The CDR3 coding sequence is TGTGCCAGCAGTTTAAACGGGGAGGCTTTCTTT. Residues: CASSLNGEAFF.

The J gene is TRBJ2-1, the V gene TRBV7-9, with 7 bases that match TRBD1. With 7 bases clipped from V and 4 bases from J, the junction kept 13 bases outside the gene matches. Looked up from germline, CDR1 is SEHNR and CDR2 is FQNEAQ (reference sequence). This CDR3 comprises 16 residues. The CDR3, as DNA: TGTGCCAGCACCTTTAGGGGGCAGCCCTTATACAATGAGCAGTTCTTC. This encodes CASTFRGQPLYNEQFF.

The chain recombines TRBV12-5 with TRBJ2-1, with D perhaps TRBD1 (5 bases). The V end was cut by 8 bases, the J end by 0 bases, with 8 bases between. This CDR3 region has 13 residues. In germline, CDR1 is LGHNT, CDR2 FRNRAP. DNA of the CDR3: TGTGCTAGTCAGGGAATCTCCTACAATGAGCAGTTCTTC. Translating gives CASQGISYNEQFF.

The chain links TRBV24-1 to TRBJ1-3; D gene unclear. The CDR3 has 17 residues. In germline, CDR1 is KGHDR, CDR2 SFDVKD. V was cut by 3 bases and J by 2 bases, with 16 bases left in between. The CDR3 DNA sequence: TGTGCCACCAGTGATCCTGGACGGGAGAGGCCTGGAAACACCATATATTTT. This gives the protein CATSDPGRERPGNTIYF.

The chain combines TRBV10-2 with TRBJ2-2, with TRBD2 as a possible D gene (6 bases). Germline V gene lookup returns CDR1 WSHSY and CDR2 SAAADI. Deletions cut 6 bases from V and 5 bases from J, with 13 bases between. The CDR3 extends over 14 amino acids. CDR3 bases: TGCGCCAGCAGGGAGGGCGGAAGAACCGGGGAGCTGTTTTTT. Encoded protein: CASREGGRTGELFF.

The chain links TRBV25-1 to TRBJ1-2; 7 bases line up with TRBD1. The length of the CDR3 is 14 residues. Looked up from germline, CDR1 is MGHDK and CDR2 is SYGVNS. The trim removed 5 bases at V and 4 bases at J, leaving 7 bases unmatched. The CDR3 DNA reads as TGTGCCAGCAGTCCGGGACAGACGACCTATGGCTACACCTTC. Amino acid sequence: CASSPGQTTYGYTF.

V usage is TRBV5-1 and J usage is TRBJ2-7, with TRBD1 identical over 11 bases. There are 14 residues in the CDR3. Germline CDR1 is SGHRS and CDR2 is YFSETQ. Trimming at V came to 4 bases and at J to 6 bases, leaving 6 bases not matched to a gene. The CDR3, as DNA: TGCGCCAGCAGCACCCGGGACAGGGGGAGCGAGCAGTACTTC. Residues: CASSTRDRGSEQYF.

The V gene is TRBV29-1, the J gene TRBJ2-7; no clear D gene. The germline V gene encodes CDR1 SQVTM and CDR2 ANQGSEA. CDR3 length equals 13 residues. Trimming left V 0 bases short and J 2 bases short, with 8 bases between. CDR3 DNA: TGCAGCGTTGAAGATAGCCATACCTACGAGCAGTACTTC. This sequence encodes CSVEDSHTYEQYF.

The chain uses TRBV24-1 and TRBJ1-5; D not resolved. Deletions cut 2 bases from V and 4 bases from J, with 5 bases between. The CDR3 has 13 amino acids. Germline assignment: CDR1 KGHDR and CDR2 SFDVKD. The CDR3 DNA reads TGTGCCACCAGTGATTGGGAGAATCAGCCCCAGCATTTT. This sequence encodes CATSDWENQPQHF.